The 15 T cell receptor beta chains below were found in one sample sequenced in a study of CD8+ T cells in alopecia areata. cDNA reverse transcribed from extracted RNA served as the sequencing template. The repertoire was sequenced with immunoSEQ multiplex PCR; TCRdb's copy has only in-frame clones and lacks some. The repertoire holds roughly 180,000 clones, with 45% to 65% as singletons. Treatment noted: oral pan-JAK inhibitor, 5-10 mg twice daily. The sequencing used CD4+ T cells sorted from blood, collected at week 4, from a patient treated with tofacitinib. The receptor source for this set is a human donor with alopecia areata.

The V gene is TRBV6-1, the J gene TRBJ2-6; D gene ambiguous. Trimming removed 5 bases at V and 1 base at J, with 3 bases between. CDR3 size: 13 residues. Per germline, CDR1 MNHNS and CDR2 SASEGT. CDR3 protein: CASSLSGANVLTF. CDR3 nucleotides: TGTGCCAGCAGTCTATCTGGGGCCAACGTCCTGACTTTC.

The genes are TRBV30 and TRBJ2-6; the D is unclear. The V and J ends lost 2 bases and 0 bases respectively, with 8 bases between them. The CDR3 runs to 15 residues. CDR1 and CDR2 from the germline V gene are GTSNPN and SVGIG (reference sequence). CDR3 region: CAWSPLLSGANVLTF. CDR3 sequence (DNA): TGTGCCTGGAGTCCCTTGCTCTCTGGGGCCAACGTCCTGACTTTC.

This chain's CDR3 is CASSLSNEQFF. CDR3 DNA: TGTGCCAGCAGCTTATCAAATGAGCAGTTCTTC. The rearrangement uses TRBV5-6 and TRBJ2-1; no clear D gene. With 2 bases removed from V and 7 bases from J, the gap between germline ends came to 4 bases. The CDR3 runs to 11 residues. Germline V lookup: CDR1 SGHDT, CDR2 YYEEEE.

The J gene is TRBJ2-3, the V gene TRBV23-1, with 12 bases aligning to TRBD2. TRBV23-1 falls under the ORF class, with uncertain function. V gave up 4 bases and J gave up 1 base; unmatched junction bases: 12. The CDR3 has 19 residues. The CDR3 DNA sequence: TGCGCCAGCAGTCCTAATCCGACTAGCGGGGGCCACGGCACAGATACGCAGTATTTT. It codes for CASSPNPTSGGHGTDTQYF.

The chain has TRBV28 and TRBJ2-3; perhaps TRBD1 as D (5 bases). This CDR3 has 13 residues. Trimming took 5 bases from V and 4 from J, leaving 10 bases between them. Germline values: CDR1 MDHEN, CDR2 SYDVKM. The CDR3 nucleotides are TGTGCCAGCAGTCCGACAGTGGCAGATACGCAGTATTTT. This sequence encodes CASSPTVADTQYF.

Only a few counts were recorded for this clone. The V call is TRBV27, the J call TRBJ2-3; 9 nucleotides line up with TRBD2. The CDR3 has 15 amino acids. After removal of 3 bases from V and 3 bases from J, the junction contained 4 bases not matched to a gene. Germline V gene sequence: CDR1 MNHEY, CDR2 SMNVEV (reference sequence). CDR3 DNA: TGTGCCAGCAGTTTGAGGGGACTAGCTACAGATACGCAGTATTTT. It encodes CASSLRGLATDTQYF.

Written as DNA, the CDR3 is TGCGCCAGCACAGGACACGGACCTAGCACAGATACGCAGTATTTT. Protein product: CASTGHGPSTDTQYF. The chain is built from TRBV23-1 and TRBJ2-3; D may be TRBD1 (5 bases). TRBV23-1 is identified as an open reading frame with a role that is uncertain. V was trimmed by 7 bases and J by 0 bases, leaving 14 bases between them. The CDR3 spans 15 residues.

The CDR3 sequence: CASSEVATARGPQHF. CDR3 DNA sequence: TGTGCCAGCAGTGAAGTCGCGACAGCCCGAGGGCCCCAGCATTTT. V gene TRBV2 combines with J gene TRBJ1-5, with D possibly being TRBD1 (5 bases). The CDR3 runs to 15 residues. Trimming removed 1 base at V and 9 bases at J, with 16 bases between. The germline gives CDR1 SNHLY, CDR2 FYNNEI.

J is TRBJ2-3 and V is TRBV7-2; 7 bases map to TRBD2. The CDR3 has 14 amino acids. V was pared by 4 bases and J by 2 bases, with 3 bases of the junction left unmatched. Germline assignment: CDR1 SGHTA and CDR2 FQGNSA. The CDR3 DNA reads TGTGCCAGCAGCTGGACTAGACCCACAGATACGCAGTATTTT. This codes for CASSWTRPTDTQYF.

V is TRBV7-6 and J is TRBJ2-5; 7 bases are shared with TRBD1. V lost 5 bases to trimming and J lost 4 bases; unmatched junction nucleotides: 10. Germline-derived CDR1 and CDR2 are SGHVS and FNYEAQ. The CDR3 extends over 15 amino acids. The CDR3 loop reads CASSPRQGLGETQYF. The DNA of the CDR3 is TGTGCCAGCAGCCCTCGACAGGGCCTTGGAGAGACCCAGTACTTC. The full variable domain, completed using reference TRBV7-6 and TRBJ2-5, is GAGVSQSPRYKVTKRGQDVALRCDPISGHVSLYWYRQALGQGPEFLTYFNYEAQQDKSGLPNDRFSAERPEGSISTLTIQRTEQRDSAMYRCASSPRQGLGETQYFGPGTRLLVL.

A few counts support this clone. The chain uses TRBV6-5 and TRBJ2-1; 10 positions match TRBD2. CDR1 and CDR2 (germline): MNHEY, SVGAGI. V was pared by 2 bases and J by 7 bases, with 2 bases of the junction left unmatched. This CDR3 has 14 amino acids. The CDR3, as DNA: TGTGCCAGCAGTTACGGGACTAGCGCAAATGAGCAGTTCTTC. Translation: CASSYGTSANEQFF.

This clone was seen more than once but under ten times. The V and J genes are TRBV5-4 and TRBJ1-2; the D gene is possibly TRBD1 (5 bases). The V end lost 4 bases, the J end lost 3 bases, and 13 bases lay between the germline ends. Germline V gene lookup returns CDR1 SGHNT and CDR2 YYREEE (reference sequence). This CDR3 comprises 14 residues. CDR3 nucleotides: TGTGCCAGCAGCGCCGACGCGGGGGACTATGGCTACACCTTC. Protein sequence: CASSADAGDYGYTF.

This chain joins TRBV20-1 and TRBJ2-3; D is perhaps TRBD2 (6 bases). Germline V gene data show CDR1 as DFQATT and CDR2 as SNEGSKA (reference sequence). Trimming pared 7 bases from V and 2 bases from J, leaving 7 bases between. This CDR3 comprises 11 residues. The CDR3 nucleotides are TGCAGTGGCGGGACCACAGATACGCAGTATTTT. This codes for CSGGTTDTQYF.

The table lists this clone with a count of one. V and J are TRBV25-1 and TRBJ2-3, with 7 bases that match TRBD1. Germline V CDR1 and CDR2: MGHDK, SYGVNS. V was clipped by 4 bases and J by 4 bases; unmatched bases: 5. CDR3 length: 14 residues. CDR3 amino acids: CASSVPGGPDTQYF. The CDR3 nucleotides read TGTGCCAGCAGTGTCCCAGGGGGACCAGATACGCAGTATTTT.

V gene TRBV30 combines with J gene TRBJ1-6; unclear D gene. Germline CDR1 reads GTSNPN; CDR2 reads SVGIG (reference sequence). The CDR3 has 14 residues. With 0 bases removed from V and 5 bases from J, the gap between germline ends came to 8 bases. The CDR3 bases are TGTGCCTGGAGTGTGACTGGGAATAATTCACCCCTCCACTTT. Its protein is CAWSVTGNNSPLHF.